Following are 25 T cell receptor beta chains from one sample sequenced in a study of CD8 T cells in ankylosing spondylitis (dated by TCRdb to between 2016 and 2019). Libraries came from 5' RACE. Instrument used: Illumina HiSeq 2500. In TCRdb, the public reads were trimmed at Q25 with fastp and aligned with MiXCR, with productive beta chains retained. Each CDR3 protein appears once, grouped with its most common genes and DNA. Within this sample are fewer than 150,000 distinct CDR3 sequences, with around 7.9% of them counted one time only. Of the sample, roughly 12% falls within the top ten clones. Sequencing was performed on blood, either unsorted or a sorted T cell fraction (not recorded which). The receptor source for this set is a female donor with ankylosing spondylitis or in good health (not recorded which).

This clonotype has ten or more counts. The rearrangement joins TRBV5-1 to TRBJ1-2, with no clear D. This CDR3 contains 14 residues. V was trimmed by 0 bases and J by 4 bases, leaving 10 bases between them. Germline assignment: CDR1 SGHRS and CDR2 YFSETQ. The CDR3 region is CASSLDMGSYGYTF. CDR3 DNA: TGCGCCAGCAGCTTGGATATGGGCAGCTATGGCTACACCTTC.

The sample holds many counts of this clonotype. The chain carries TRBV6-4 and TRBJ2-3, with D possibly called TRBD1 or TRBD2 (6 bases each). V dropped 5 bases and J dropped 2 bases, with 14 bases sitting between them. The CDR3 is 15 amino acids. Per germline, CDR1 MRHNA and CDR2 SNTAGT. The CDR3 DNA sequence: TGTGCCAGCAGTTCCGGGGGCAGGGACACAGATACGCAGTATTTT. It specifies CASSSGGRDTDTQYF.

The table lists this clonotype with a few counts. J is TRBJ2-7 and V is TRBV30, with D unclear. The CDR3 totals 11 residues. Germline V CDR1 and CDR2: GTSNPN, SVGIG (reference sequence). Trimming stripped 5 bases from V and 3 bases from J, with 8 bases between. The CDR3 reads CAWDGFYEQYF. The CDR3 coding sequence is TGTGCCTGGGACGGATTCTACGAGCAGTACTTC.

At least ten counts were recorded for this clonotype. The chain combines TRBV20-1 with TRBJ2-5; the match to TRBD1 covers 9 bases. J was trimmed by 6 bases and V by 6 bases; bases with no gene match: 11. CDR1 DFQATT and CDR2 SNEGSKA come from the germline V gene (reference sequence). This CDR3 comprises 14 residues. The CDR3 region is CSASTGTGWKTQYF. The CDR3 bases are TGCAGTGCCTCGACCGGGACAGGGTGGAAGACCCAGTACTTC.

This clonotype has ten or more counts. The genes are TRBV27 and TRBJ1-1; 10 positions match TRBD1. The CDR3 covers 15 residues. Trimming removed 2 bases from V and 3 bases from J; junction bases left unmatched: 3. The germline V gene encodes CDR1 MNHEY and CDR2 SMNVEV (reference sequence). The CDR3 DNA reads TGTGCCAGCAGTTTACAAGGGACAGGGGACACTGAAGCTTTCTTT. Protein sequence: CASSLQGTGDTEAFF.

There are many counts of this clonotype. This sequence joins TRBV7-2 and TRBJ2-5; the D gene is possibly TRBD2 (6 bases). This CDR3 is built from 15 residues. The germline V gene encodes CDR1 SGHTA and CDR2 FQGNSA. The V end lost 1 base, the J end lost 4 bases, and 13 bases lay between the germline ends. The CDR3 bases are TGTGCCAGCAGCTTAGGGGTGGGGGGACCAGAGACCCAGTACTTC. It specifies CASSLGVGGPETQYF.

This clonotype was seen at least ten times. The chain uses TRBV20-1 and TRBJ1-5; D is perhaps TRBD1 (5 bases). This CDR3 is built from 17 residues. The germline CDR1 and CDR2 sequences are DFQATT and SNEGSKA (reference sequence). Trimming took off 0 bases at V and 5 bases at J, with 20 bases between the two ends. This CDR3 is CSARDWFGGGTDQPQHF. CDR3 sequence (DNA): TGCAGTGCTAGAGATTGGTTTGGGGGAGGGACCGATCAGCCCCAGCATTTT.

This clonotype was seen at least ten times. V is TRBV9 and J is TRBJ2-3; D not certain. Germline V gene lookup returns CDR1 SGDLS and CDR2 YYNGEE. The length of the CDR3 is 15 residues. Trimming left V 0 bases short and J 9 bases short, with 17 bases between. The CDR3 loop reads CASSVEGRYGVTQYF. Written as DNA, the CDR3 is TGTGCCAGCAGCGTAGAGGGCAGGTATGGGGTGACGCAGTATTTT.

This clonotype was observed at least ten times. The J gene is TRBJ1-5, the V gene TRBV5-1; D remains unclear. This CDR3 comprises 13 residues. Germline loops: CDR1 SGHRS, CDR2 YFSETQ. Trimming pared 4 bases from V and 3 bases from J, leaving 8 bases between. The CDR3 is CASSVGDNQPQHF. CDR3 DNA: TGCGCCAGCAGCGTCGGGGACAATCAGCCCCAGCATTTT.

This clonotype was recorded at least ten times. J is TRBJ1-2 and V is TRBV27, with 10 bases aligning to TRBD1. Germline CDR1 reads MNHEY; CDR2 reads SMNVEV (reference sequence). V lost 6 bases and J lost 8; bases outside the gene matches: 9. This CDR3 has 14 amino acids. The CDR3, as DNA: TGTGCCAGCAGCCTGACAGGGGGCTTCACGGGCTACACCTTC. Translated, it gives CASSLTGGFTGYTF.

This clonotype was recorded many times. The gene calls are TRBV12-3 or TRBV12-4 and TRBJ1-1, with D possibly matching TRBD1 (6 bases). V lost 5 bases and J 6 bases, leaving 7 bases between the germline ends. The CDR3 has 11 residues. CDR3 loop: CASSKGAEAFF. In DNA form, the CDR3 reads TGTGCCAGCAGTAAGGGGGCTGAAGCTTTCTTT.

This clonotype has a count of ten or more. The chain couples TRBV9 to TRBJ2-3; 8 bases are shared with TRBD2. The germline CDR1 and CDR2 sequences are SGDLS and YYNGEE. Trimming removed 3 bases from V and 2 bases from J; junction bases left unmatched: 11. The CDR3 is 17 residues long. The CDR3 here is CASSASYSGAYTDTQYF. The CDR3 nucleotides are TGTGCCAGCAGCGCCTCGTATAGCGGGGCGTACACAGATACGCAGTATTTT.

This clonotype was recorded at least ten times. V and J are TRBV5-1 and TRBJ2-7; D may be TRBD1 (6 bases). The CDR3 covers 13 residues. The V end lost 3 bases, the J end lost 2 bases, and 9 bases lay between the germline ends. Germline lookup yields CDR1 SGHRS and CDR2 YFSETQ. The CDR3 DNA follows: TGCGCCAGCAGCTCCGGGACAACCTACGAGCAGTACTTC. Translated: CASSSGTTYEQYF.

This clonotype was found many times. The chain employs TRBV18 and TRBJ2-7; 7 bases agree with TRBD2. Germline V gives CDR1 KGHSH, CDR2 LQKENI. With 8 bases clipped from V and 6 bases from J, the junction kept 10 bases outside the gene matches. This CDR3 region has 13 residues. The CDR3 reads CASVHSGVSEQYF. As DNA, the CDR3 is TGTGCCAGCGTTCACAGCGGGGTGTCCGAGCAGTACTTC.

There are many counts of this clonotype. The chain joins TRBV12-3 or TRBV12-4 to TRBJ2-7, with 8 bases aligning to TRBD2. The CDR3 is 15 residues long. V lost 5 bases, J lost 1 base, and 7 bases stayed unmatched. CDR3 in DNA: TGTGCCAGCAGTGCCCGGGTAGCGGGGTCCTACGAGCAGTACTTC. Protein sequence: CASSARVAGSYEQYF.

This clonotype was detected a few times. This chain uses TRBV7-2 with TRBJ1-1; no reliable D call. CDR1 and CDR2 (germline): SGHTA, FQGNSA. V dropped 3 bases and J dropped 7 bases, with 12 bases sitting between them. The CDR3 runs 13 residues. CDR3 DNA sequence: TGTGCCAGCAGCTTTGGCGCGGGAAATGAAGCTTTCTTT. As protein: CASSFGAGNEAFF.

This clonotype came up many times. The gene calls are TRBV27 and TRBJ2-7; no definite D call. Trimming cost V 3 bases and J 0 bases, with 6 bases left between them. Germline V CDR1 and CDR2: MNHEY, SMNVEV (reference sequence). The CDR3 has 13 amino acids. The CDR3 DNA reads as TGTGCCAGCAGTTTCCGGGTCTCCTACGAGCAGTACTTC. This gives the protein CASSFRVSYEQYF.

This clonotype came up many times. The chain couples TRBV29-1 to TRBJ2-3, with D tentatively TRBD2 (6 bases). The CDR3 totals 13 residues. Looked up from germline, CDR1 is SQVTM and CDR2 is ANQGSEA. Trimming took off 4 bases at V and 2 bases at J, with 10 bases between the two ends. The CDR3 sequence: CSVGGRPTDTQYF. As DNA, the CDR3 is TGCAGCGTTGGAGGGAGGCCCACAGATACGCAGTATTTT.

The chain links TRBV7-8 to TRBJ2-1; D remains unclear. Germline-derived CDR1 and CDR2 are SGHVS and FQNEAQ. Trimming took off 4 bases at V and 12 bases at J, with 10 bases between the two ends. CDR3 length: 11 residues. CDR3 in DNA: TGTGCCAGCAGCTCTAGGGTCATGCAGTTCTTC. Amino acids: CASSSRVMQFF.

This clonotype occurred a few times. The chain recombines TRBV12-3 or TRBV12-4 with TRBJ1-4; D is ambiguous. Trimming left V 3 bases short and J 7 bases short, with 12 bases between. The CDR3 has 14 residues. CDR3 loop: CASSFFGPAEKLFF. The CDR3 bases are TGTGCCAGCAGTTTCTTCGGGCCGGCTGAAAAACTGTTTTTT.

The table lists this clonotype with a count of one. The genes are TRBV23-1 and TRBJ1-3, with D tentatively TRBD1 (6 bases). TRBV23-1 is an ORF for which the function is uncertain. Trimming pared 11 bases from V and 0 bases from J, leaving 23 bases between. The CDR3 loop spans 17 amino acids. CDR3 nucleotide sequence: TGCGCCCCCAAGAGGGACAAGTCTTCCTACTCTGGAAACACCATATATTTT. Protein product: CAPKRDKSSYSGNTIYF.

This clonotype was detected many times. This chain connects TRBV5-1 to TRBJ2-5, with D unresolved. V lost 4 bases and J 2 bases, leaving 9 bases between the germline ends. Germline values: CDR1 SGHRS, CDR2 YFSETQ. CDR3 length: 13 amino acids. CDR3 bases: TGCGCCAGCAGCGCTTATTCTCAAGAGACCCAGTACTTC. Translation: CASSAYSQETQYF.

Ten or more counts support this clonotype. The CDR3 DNA reads TGTGCTAGTGGTTTGTCTGGGGGGCCTAATGAAAAACTGTTTTTT. It is translated as CASGLSGGPNEKLFF. V gene TRBV12-5 combines with J gene TRBJ1-4; D perhaps matches TRBD1 (6 bases). V shed 2 bases and J shed 3 bases, with 10 bases lying between them. CDR3 length: 15 residues. CDR1 is LGHNT and CDR2 is FRNRAP in the germline V gene.

This clonotype was recorded many times. This chain uses TRBV5-1 with TRBJ1-1, with D perhaps matching TRBD1 (5 bases). CDR1 is SGHRS and CDR2 is YFSETQ in the germline V gene. Trimming stripped 6 bases from V and 1 base from J, with 13 bases between. The CDR3 covers 14 residues. The CDR3 DNA follows: TGCGCCAGCAACCTGGGGGGTCAGAACACTGAAGCTTTCTTT. Protein: CASNLGGQNTEAFF.

This clonotype was observed at least ten times. The chain combines TRBV20-1 with TRBJ1-1, with D unclear. V shed 0 bases and J shed 6 bases, with 8 bases lying between them. The CDR3 is 12 amino acids. In germline, CDR1 is DFQATT, CDR2 SNEGSKA (reference sequence). CDR3: CSARDGGPEAFF. DNA of the CDR3: TGCAGTGCTAGAGATGGAGGGCCTGAAGCTTTCTTT.